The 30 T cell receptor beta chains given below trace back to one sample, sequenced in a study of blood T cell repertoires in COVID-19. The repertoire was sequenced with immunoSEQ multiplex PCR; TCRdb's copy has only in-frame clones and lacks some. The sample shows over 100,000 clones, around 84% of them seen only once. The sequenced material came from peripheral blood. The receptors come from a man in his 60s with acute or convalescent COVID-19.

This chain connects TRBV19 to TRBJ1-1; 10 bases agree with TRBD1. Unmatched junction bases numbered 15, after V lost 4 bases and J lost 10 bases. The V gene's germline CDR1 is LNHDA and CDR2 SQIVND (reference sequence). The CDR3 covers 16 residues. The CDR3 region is CASSTPSGTGAGRAFF. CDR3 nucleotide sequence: TGTGCCAGTAGTACGCCTTCCGGGACAGGGGCTGGAAGAGCTTTCTTT.

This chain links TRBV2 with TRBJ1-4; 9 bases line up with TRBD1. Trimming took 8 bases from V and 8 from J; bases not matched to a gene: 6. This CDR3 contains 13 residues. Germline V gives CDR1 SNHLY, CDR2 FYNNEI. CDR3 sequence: CASRRDRVEKLFF. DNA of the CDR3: TGTGCCAGCCGACGGGACAGGGTGGAAAAACTGTTTTTT.

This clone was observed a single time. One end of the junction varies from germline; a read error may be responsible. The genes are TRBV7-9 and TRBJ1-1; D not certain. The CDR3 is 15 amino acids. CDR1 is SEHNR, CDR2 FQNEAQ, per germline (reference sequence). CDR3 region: CASSLSGRGNPEAFF. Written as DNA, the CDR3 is TGTGCCAGCAGCTTAAGTGGGAGAGGGAACCCTGAAGCTTTCTTT.

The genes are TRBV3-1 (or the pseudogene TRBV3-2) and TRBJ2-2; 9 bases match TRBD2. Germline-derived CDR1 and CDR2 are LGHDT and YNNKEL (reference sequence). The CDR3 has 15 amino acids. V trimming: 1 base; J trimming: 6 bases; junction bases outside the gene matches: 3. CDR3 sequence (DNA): TGTGCCAGCAGCCAAGGCGGGAGGGCCGCCGGGGAGCTGTTTTTT. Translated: CASSQGGRAAGELFF.

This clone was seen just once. The CDR3 loop reads CASSAQTVNTGELFF. Written as DNA, the CDR3 is TGTGCCAGCAGCGCTCAGACAGTGAACACCGGGGAGCTGTTTTTT. The chain links TRBV9 to TRBJ2-2, with a possible D match to TRBD1 (5 bases). Between the trimmed V and J ends, which lost 3 bases and 1 base, there was a span of 10 bases. The CDR3 runs to 15 residues. Looked up from germline, CDR1 is SGDLS and CDR2 is YYNGEE.

The DNA for the CDR3 is TGCGCCAGCAGCTTGGCCAGCTGGGTAGCGGGAGTCGGGGTGACCTACAATGAGCAGTTCTTC. Translating it yields CASSLASWVAGVGVTYNEQFF. V is TRBV5-1 and J is TRBJ2-1; 9 bases are a match to TRBD2. Looked up from germline, CDR1 is SGHRS and CDR2 is YFSETQ. The V segment lost 0 bases and the J segment 2 bases; nucleotides outside the gene matches: 18. The CDR3 runs 21 residues.

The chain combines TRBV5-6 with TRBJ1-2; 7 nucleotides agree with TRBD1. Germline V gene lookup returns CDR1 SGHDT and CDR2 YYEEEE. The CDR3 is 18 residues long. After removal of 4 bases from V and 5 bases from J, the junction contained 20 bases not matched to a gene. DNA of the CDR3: TGTGCCAGCAGCGCAGGAACAGGGGACGTGGCTCCTTCATATGGCTACACCTTC. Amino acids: CASSAGTGDVAPSYGYTF.

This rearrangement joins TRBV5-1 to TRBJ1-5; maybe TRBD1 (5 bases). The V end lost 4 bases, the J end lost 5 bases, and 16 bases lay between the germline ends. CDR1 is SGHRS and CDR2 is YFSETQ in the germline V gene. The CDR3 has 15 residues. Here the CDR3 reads CASSQEAGGHQPQHF. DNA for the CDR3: TGCGCCAGCAGCCAAGAAGCCGGGGGTCATCAGCCCCAGCATTTT.

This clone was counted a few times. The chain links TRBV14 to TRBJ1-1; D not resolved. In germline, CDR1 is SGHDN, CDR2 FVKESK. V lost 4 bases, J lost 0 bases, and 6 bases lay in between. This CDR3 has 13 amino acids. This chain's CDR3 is CASSLNMNTEAFF. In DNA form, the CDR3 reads TGTGCCAGCAGCCTAAACATGAACACTGAAGCTTTCTTT.

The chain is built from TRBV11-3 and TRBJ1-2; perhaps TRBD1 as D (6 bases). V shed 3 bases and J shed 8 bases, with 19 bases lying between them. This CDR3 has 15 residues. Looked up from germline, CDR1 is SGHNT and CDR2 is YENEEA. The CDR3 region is CASSFGWGQIGGYTF. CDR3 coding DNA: TGTGCCAGCAGCTTCGGTTGGGGGCAGATTGGAGGCTACACCTTC. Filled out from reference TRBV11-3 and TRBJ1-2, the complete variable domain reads EAGVVQSPRYKIIEKKQPVAFWCNPISGHNTLYWYLQNLGQGPELLIRYENEEAVDDSQLPKDRFSAERLKGVDSTLKIQPAELGDSAVYLCASSFGWGQIGGYTFGSGTRLTVV.

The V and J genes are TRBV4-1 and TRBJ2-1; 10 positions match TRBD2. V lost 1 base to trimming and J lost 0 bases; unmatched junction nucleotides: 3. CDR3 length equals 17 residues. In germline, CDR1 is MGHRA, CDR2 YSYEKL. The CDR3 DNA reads TGCGCCAGCAGCCAAGTGCCTAGCGGGAGCTCCTACAATGAGCAGTTCTTC. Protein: CASSQVPSGSSYNEQFF.

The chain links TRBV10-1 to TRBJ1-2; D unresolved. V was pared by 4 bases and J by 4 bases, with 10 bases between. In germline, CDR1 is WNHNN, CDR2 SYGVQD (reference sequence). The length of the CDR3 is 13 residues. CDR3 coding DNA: TGCGCCAGCAGTGGACAACCGGTCTATGGCTACACCTTC. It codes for CASSGQPVYGYTF.

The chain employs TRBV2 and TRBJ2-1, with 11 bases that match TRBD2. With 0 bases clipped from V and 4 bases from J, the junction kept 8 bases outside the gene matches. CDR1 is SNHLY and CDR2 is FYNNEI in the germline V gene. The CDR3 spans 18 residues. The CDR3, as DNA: TGTGCCAGCAGTGAAGCGCTTCTGGCTAGCGGGGGGTACAATGAGCAGTTCTTC. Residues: CASSEALLASGGYNEQFF.

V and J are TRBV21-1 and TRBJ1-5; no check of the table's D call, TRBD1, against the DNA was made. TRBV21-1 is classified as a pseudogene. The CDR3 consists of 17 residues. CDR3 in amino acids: CASSKAPGVGHNQPQHF. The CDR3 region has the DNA TGTGCCAGCAGCAAAGCCCCAGGGGTTGGGCACAATCAGCCCCAGCATTTT.

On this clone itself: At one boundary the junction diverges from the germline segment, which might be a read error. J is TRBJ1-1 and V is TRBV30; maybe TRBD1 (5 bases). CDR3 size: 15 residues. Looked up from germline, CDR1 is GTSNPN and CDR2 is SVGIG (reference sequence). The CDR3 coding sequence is TGTGCCTGGAGCCGAACCCAGGGATCGAACATTGAAGCTTTCTTT. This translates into CAWSRTQGSNIEAFF.

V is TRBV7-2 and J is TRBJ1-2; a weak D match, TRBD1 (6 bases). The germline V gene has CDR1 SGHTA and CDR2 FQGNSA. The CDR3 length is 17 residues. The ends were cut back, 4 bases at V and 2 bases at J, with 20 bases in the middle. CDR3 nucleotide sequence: TGTGCCAGCAGCTCTAAAACAGGGTTCTCAGGAAACTATGGCTACACCTTC. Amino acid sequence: CASSSKTGFSGNYGYTF.

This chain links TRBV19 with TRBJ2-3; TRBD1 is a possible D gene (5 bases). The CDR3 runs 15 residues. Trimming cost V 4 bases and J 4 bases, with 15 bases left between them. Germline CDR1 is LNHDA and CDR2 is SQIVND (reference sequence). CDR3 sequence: CASSTGNIGADTQYF. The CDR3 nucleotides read TGTGCCAGTAGTACAGGGAATATAGGGGCAGATACGCAGTATTTT.

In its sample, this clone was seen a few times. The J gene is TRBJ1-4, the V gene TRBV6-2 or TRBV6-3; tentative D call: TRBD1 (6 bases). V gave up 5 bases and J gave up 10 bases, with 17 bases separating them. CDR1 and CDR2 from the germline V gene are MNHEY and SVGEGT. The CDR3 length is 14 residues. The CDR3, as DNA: TGTGCCAGCAGTCCCGGGACATCGTGGGGAAAACTGTTTTTT. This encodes CASSPGTSWGKLFF.

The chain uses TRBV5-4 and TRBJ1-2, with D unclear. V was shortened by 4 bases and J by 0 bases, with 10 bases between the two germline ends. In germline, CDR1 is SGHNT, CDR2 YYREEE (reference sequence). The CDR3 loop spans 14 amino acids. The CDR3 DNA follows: TGTGCCAGCAGCGTGGACGGTTCTAACTATGGCTACACCTTC. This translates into CASSVDGSNYGYTF.

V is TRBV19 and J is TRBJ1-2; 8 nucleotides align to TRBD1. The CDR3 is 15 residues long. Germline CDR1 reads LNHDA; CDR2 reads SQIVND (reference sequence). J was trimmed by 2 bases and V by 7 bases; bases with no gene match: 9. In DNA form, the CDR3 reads TGTGCCAGTACGGGGGGACAGGCCAACAACTATGGCTACACCTTC. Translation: CASTGGQANNYGYTF. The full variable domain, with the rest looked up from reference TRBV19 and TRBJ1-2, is DGGITQSPKYLFRKEGQNVTLSCEQNLNHDAMYWYRQDPGQGLRLIYYSQIVNDFQKGDIAEGYSVSREKKESFPLTVTSAQKNPTAFYLCASTGGQANNYGYTFGSGTRLTVV.

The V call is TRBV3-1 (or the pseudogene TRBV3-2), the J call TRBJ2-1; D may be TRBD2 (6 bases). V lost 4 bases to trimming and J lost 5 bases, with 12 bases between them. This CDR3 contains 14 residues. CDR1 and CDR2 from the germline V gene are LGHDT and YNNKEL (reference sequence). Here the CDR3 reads CASSRWTGDNEQFF. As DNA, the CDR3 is TGTGCCAGCAGCCGTTGGACGGGGGACAATGAGCAGTTCTTC.

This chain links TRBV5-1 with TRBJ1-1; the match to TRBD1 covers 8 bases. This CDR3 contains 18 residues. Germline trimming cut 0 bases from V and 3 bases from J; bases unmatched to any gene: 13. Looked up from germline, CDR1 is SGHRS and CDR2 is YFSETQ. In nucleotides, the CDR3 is TGCGCCAGCAGCTTGGTAGGCAGGGGGCCTTTGAGTGACACTGAAGCTTTCTTT. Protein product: CASSLVGRGPLSDTEAFF.

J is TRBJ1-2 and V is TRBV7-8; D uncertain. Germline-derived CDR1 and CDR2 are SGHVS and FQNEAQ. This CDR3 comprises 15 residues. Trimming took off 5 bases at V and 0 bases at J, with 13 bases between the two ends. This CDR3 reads CASSPSSRANYGYTF. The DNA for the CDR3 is TGTGCCAGCAGCCCCTCCTCAAGAGCTAACTATGGCTACACCTTC.

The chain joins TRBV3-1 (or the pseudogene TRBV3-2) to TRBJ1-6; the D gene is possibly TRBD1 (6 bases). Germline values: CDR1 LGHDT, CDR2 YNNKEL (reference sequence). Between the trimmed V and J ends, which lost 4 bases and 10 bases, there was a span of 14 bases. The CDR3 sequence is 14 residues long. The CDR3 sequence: CASSRGQSRSPLHF. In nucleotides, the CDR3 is TGTGCCAGCAGCCGAGGACAGTCTCGCTCACCCCTCCACTTT.

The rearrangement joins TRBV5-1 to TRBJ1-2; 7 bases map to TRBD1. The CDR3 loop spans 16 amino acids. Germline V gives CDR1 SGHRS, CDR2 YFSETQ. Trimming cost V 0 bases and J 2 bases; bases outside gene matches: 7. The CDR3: CASSLDLDRRNYGYTF. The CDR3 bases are TGCGCCAGCAGCTTGGATCTGGACAGGAGAAACTATGGCTACACCTTC.

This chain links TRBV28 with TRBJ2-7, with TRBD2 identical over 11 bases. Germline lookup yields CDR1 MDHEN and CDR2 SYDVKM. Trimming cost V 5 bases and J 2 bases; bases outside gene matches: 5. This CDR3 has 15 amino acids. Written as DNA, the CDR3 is TGTGCCAGCAGTAGTCCGGGACTAGCGGCCTACGAGCAGTACTTC. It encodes CASSSPGLAAYEQYF.

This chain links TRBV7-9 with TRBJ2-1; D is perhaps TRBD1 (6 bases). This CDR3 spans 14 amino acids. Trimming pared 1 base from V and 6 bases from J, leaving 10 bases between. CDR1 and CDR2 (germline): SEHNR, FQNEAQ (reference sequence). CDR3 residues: CASSLVGAINEQFF. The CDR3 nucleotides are TGTGCCAGCAGCTTAGTGGGGGCTATCAATGAGCAGTTCTTC.

The CDR3 DNA reads as TGTGCCAGCAGTTCGCGGACAGTCTCTAACTATGGCTACACCTTC. Amino acids: CASSSRTVSNYGYTF. The chain carries TRBV28 and TRBJ1-2; a possible D gene is TRBD1 (6 bases). The V gene's germline CDR1 is MDHEN and CDR2 SYDVKM. Trimming cost V 4 bases and J 0 bases, with 12 bases left between them. The CDR3 is 15 residues long.

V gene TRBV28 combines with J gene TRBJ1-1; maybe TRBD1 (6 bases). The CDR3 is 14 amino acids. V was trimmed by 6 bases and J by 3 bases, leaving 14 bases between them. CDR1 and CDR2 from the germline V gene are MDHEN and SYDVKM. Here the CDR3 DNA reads TGTGCCAGCAGAGCCGGGACACGATACACTGAAGCTTTCTTT. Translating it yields CASRAGTRYTEAFF. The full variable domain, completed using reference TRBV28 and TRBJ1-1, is DVKVTQSSRYLVKRTGEKVFLECVQDMDHENMFWYRQDPGLGLRLIYFSYDVKMKEKGDIPEGYSVSREKKERFSLILESASTNQTSMYLCASRAGTRYTEAFFGQGTRLTVV.

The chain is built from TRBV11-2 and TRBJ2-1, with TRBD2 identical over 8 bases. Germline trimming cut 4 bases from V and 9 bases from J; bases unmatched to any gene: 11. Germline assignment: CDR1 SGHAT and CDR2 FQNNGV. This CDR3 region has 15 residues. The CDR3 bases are TGTGCCAGCAGCTCTCAAGCGGGAGCGGTACTTGAGCAGTTCTTC. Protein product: CASSSQAGAVLEQFF.